One sample yielded the 31 T cell receptor beta chains listed below, sequenced in a study of CD8+CD57+ T cells in acquired aplastic anemia. Only patients with CD8+CD57+ cell expansion on flow cytometry were chosen for sequencing. TCR beta VDJ and CDR3 were profiled, and genomic DNA was the template. A single record per CDR3 protein comes from TCRdb applying MiXCR to the reads. This sample yields 260,000 or so distinct CDR3 sequences, of which approximately 79% are seen a single time; 40% to 55% belongs to the top ten. The sequenced sample was sorted CD4+, CD8+, or CD8+CD57+ T cells (not recorded which) from PBMCs. These receptors all stem from a human donor with aplastic anemia.

On this clonotype itself: Relative to the germline gene, one junction end is altered; a read error may explain this. V and J are TRBV9 and TRBJ2-2, with no clear D. CDR3 length equals 12 residues. Germline loops: CDR1 SGDLS, CDR2 YYNGEE. CDR3 residues: CASSLVPDTLYF. The CDR3 DNA sequence: TGTGCCAGCAGCTTAGTCCCAGATACGCTGTATTTT.

On this clonotype itself: A read error may produce the germline difference seen at one junction end. The CDR3 DNA follows: TGTGCCAGCAGCAGAGCGAGTAGCTACGGGGCCCACGTCTTC. Its protein product is CASSRASSYGAHVF. This chain uses TRBV7-9 with TRBJ2-5, with D possibly being TRBD1 or TRBD2 (5 bases each). Germline V gives CDR1 SEHNR, CDR2 FQNEAQ (reference sequence). This CDR3 is 14 amino acids long.

This clonotype was seen a handful of times. The chain recombines TRBV20-1 with TRBJ1-6; TRBD1 aligns across 8 bases. This CDR3 is built from 14 residues. J gave up 10 bases and V 6 bases, and 11 bases lay outside the gene matches. Germline V gene sequence: CDR1 DFQATT, CDR2 SNEGSKA (reference sequence). The CDR3 loop is CSALRQGPGSPLHF. The DNA for the CDR3 is TGCAGTGCCCTACGACAGGGGCCTGGGTCACCCCTCCACTTT.

For this clonotype: The conserved final phenylalanine or tryptophan is absent from the CDR3, which likely points to a read error. Because the CDR3's place on the DNA is in doubt, the DNA is left out and the CDR3 is given as listed by TCRdb. This rearrangement joins TRBV9 to TRBJ1-2; the table's D call, TRBD1, was not checked against the DNA. Germline-derived CDR1 and CDR2 are SGDLS and YYNGEE. The CDR3 length equals 13 residues, ends included. The CDR3 protein is CASSEGGGRGTDI.

In the case of this clonotype: One junction end disagrees with the germline gene, perhaps due to a read error. CDR3 region: CASSSNGGNSYGYTF. The CDR3 bases are TGTGCCAGCAGCTCAAACGGGGGTAATTCCTATGGCTACACCTTC. The V gene is TRBV5-1, the J gene TRBJ1-2, with D possibly TRBD1 on 5 matching bases. This CDR3 comprises 15 residues. Germline loops: CDR1 SGHRS, CDR2 YFSETQ.

The V call is TRBV5-5, the J call TRBJ2-7, with 7 bases that match TRBD1. J was trimmed by 1 base and V by 2 bases; bases with no gene match: 15. CDR3 length: 18 amino acids. Germline CDR1 and CDR2: SGHKS and YYEKEE (reference sequence). CDR3 amino acids: CASSFEPDGTALSYEQYV. CDR3 nucleotide sequence: TGTGCCAGCAGCTTTGAGCCGGACGGGACAGCCCTTTCCTACGAGCAGTACGTC.

There are a few counts of this clonotype. The genes are TRBV5-6 and TRBJ2-5; D remains ambiguous. This CDR3 contains 14 residues. Trimming took 0 bases from V and 0 from J, leaving 6 bases between them. The germline V gene has CDR1 SGHDT and CDR2 YYEEEE. The CDR3 DNA sequence: TGTGCCAGCAGCTTGGCGGCGGACCAAGAGACCCAGTACTTC. Translated: CASSLAADQETQYF.

The rearrangement joins TRBV7-2 to TRBJ2-7; D is possibly TRBD2 (7 bases). The germline gives CDR1 SGHTA, CDR2 FQGNSA. This CDR3 contains 14 residues. Trimming took 1 base from V and 6 from J, leaving 13 bases between them. CDR3 DNA sequence: TGTGCCAGCAGCTTAGGTCGGGGGGCAGGCGAGCAGTACTTC. Residues: CASSLGRGAGEQYF.

The gene calls are TRBV7-3 and TRBJ2-3; D is unclear. V shed 3 bases and J shed 7 bases, with 14 bases lying between them. Germline CDR1 and CDR2: SGHTA and FQGTGA. The length of the CDR3 is 14 residues. CDR3 DNA sequence: TGTGCCAGCAGCTTTGCTCGAGATCCCAATACGCAGTATTTT. Translating gives CASSFARDPNTQYF.

The chain links TRBV7-2 to TRBJ2-7; TRBD2 aligns across 16 bases. The CDR3 contains 14 residues. V lost 6 bases, J lost 10 bases, and 6 bases stayed unmatched. Germline CDR1 reads SGHTA; CDR2 reads FQGNSA. For the CDR3, the DNA is TGTGCCAGCAGGCCGGGACTAGCGGGAGGGGGACAGTACTTC. This sequence encodes CASRPGLAGGGQYF.

This clonotype was observed once. Germline and junction disagree at one end, which may indicate a read error. The rearrangement joins TRBV5-6 to TRBJ2-5; D tentatively reads TRBD1 or TRBD2 (5 bases each). Germline V gene data show CDR1 as SGHDT and CDR2 as YYEEEE. The length of the CDR3 is 12 residues. CDR3 DNA: TGTGCCAGCAGCGGGGCGAGGGACGGGCACGTCTTC. This sequence encodes CASSGARDGHVF.

V and J are TRBV13 and TRBJ2-2; TRBD2 aligns across 8 bases. The CDR3 runs 17 residues. Germline trimming cut 2 bases from V and 1 base from J; bases unmatched to any gene: 6. Per germline, CDR1 PRHDT and CDR2 FYEKMQ (reference sequence). The CDR3 DNA follows: TGTGCCAGCAGCTTAAGCGGGGGAGTTCGGAACACCGGGGAGCTGTTTTTT. Translating gives CASSLSGGVRNTGELFF.

This clonotype appeared once. J is TRBJ2-5 and V is TRBV5-5, with TRBD2 as a possible D gene (5 bases). V was clipped by 10 bases and J by 5 bases, with 15 bases between them. The CDR3 totals 12 residues. CDR1 and CDR2 (germline): SGHKS, YYEKEE (reference sequence). This CDR3 is CAVSLEAETQYF. CDR3 in DNA: TGTGCCGTTAGCTTGGAGGCGGAGACCCAGTACTTC.

Regarding this clonotype: Possible read error: a much larger clone is one base away. The final CDR3 position lacks the conserved phenylalanine or tryptophan, pointing to a likely read error. The DNA is left out, because the CDR3 cannot be placed on it with certainty; the CDR3 is given as TCRdb lists it. The chain employs TRBV7-2 and TRBJ2-3; the D call in the table, TRBD1, was not verified against the DNA. CDR1 is SGHTA and CDR2 is FQGNSA in the germline V gene. Termini included, the CDR3 measures 14 amino acids. This CDR3 reads CASSLTGGPDYGYI.

The V call is TRBV12-3 or TRBV12-4, the J call TRBJ2-7, with 9 bases identical to TRBD1. This CDR3 spans 13 amino acids. Trimming cost V 10 bases and J 5 bases; bases outside gene matches: 9. CDR3 protein: CATRRTGEDEQYV. The CDR3 DNA reads as TGTGCCACCAGGAGGACAGGGGAAGACGAGCAGTACGTC.

The CDR3 spells CASSIAGGPDKEYF. CDR3 sequence (DNA): TGTGCCAGTAGTATAGCTGGAGGTCCCGACAAGGAGTATTTT. The chain couples TRBV19 to TRBJ2-3; TRBD2 might be the D (5 bases). The CDR3 totals 14 residues. Germline CDR1 is LNHDA and CDR2 is SQIVND (reference sequence). The V end lost 1 base, the J end lost 13 bases, and 18 bases lay between the germline ends.

As regards this clonotype: It is likely a read error, because the conserved phenylalanine at the end of the CDR3 is missing. It is unclear where the CDR3 begins or ends on the DNA, so no DNA is shown, and the CDR3 is as TCRdb lists it. The rearrangement joins TRBV2 to TRBJ2-4. The CDR3 totals 12 residues, both ends included. Germline V gives CDR1 SNHLY, CDR2 FYNNEI. CDR3 region: CASTSYGYTFGS.

This clonotype turned up a few times. The chain employs TRBV28 and TRBJ2-6; maybe TRBD2 (5 bases). Between the trimmed V and J ends, which lost 6 bases and 4 bases, there was a span of 7 bases. Germline CDR1 MDHEN, CDR2 SYDVKM. The CDR3 extends over 13 amino acids. CDR3: CASSSSGANVLTF. In nucleotides, the CDR3 is TGTGCCAGCAGCTCTAGCGGGGCCAACGTCCTGACTTTC.

V and J are TRBV7-2 and TRBJ1-1, with D perhaps TRBD1 (5 bases). CDR1 and CDR2 (germline): SGHTA, FQGNSA. The CDR3 runs to 17 residues. V was pared by 5 bases and J by 5 bases, with 24 bases between. The CDR3 DNA is TGTGCCAGCAGCGGGGCGGACGGACACGGAACACAGACTGAAGCTTTCTTT. Protein product: CASSGADGHGTQTEAFF.

As regards this clonotype: An end of the junction differs from the germline gene, which may be a read error. The chain is built from TRBV5-4 and TRBJ2-2; a possible D gene is TRBD1 (6 bases). Germline CDR1 reads SGHNT; CDR2 reads YYREEE (reference sequence). This CDR3 is built from 15 residues. CDR3 in DNA: TGCGCCAGCAGCCATACAGGGAGTAACACCGGGGAGCTGTTTTTT. Residues: CASSHTGSNTGELFF. Supplemented by reference TRBV5-4 and TRBJ2-2, the full variable domain reads ETGVTQSPTHLIKTRGQQVTLRCSSQSGHNTVSWYQQALGQGPQFIFQYYREEENGRGNFPPRFSGLQFPNYSSELNVNALELDDSALYLCASSHTGSNTGELFFGEGSRLTVL.

A remark on this clonotype: This CDR3 is missing its conserved last phenylalanine or tryptophan, likely due to a read error. It is unclear where the CDR3 begins or ends on the DNA, so no DNA is shown, and the CDR3 is as TCRdb lists it. The rearrangement uses TRBV9 and TRBJ2-5; the DNA was not compared with TRBD1, the D call given in the table. CDR1 is SGDLS, CDR2 YYNGEE, per germline. The CDR3 totals 13 residues, both ends included. The CDR3 loop reads CASSVGGSKTQHL.

The chain recombines TRBV6-5 with TRBJ2-7, with D perhaps given as TRBD1 or TRBD2 (5 bases each). Trimming stripped 7 bases from V and 5 bases from J, with 27 bases between. This CDR3 is built from 17 residues. Per the germline V gene, CDR1 is MNHEY and CDR2 is SVGAGI. CDR3 bases: TGTGCCAGCAATGATCTTGGGACCGCTATAGGGTCCCACGAGCAGTACTTC. It yields the protein CASNDLGTAIGSHEQYF.

This chain joins TRBV9 and TRBJ1-5; D not resolved. The CDR3 has 15 amino acids. The germline gives CDR1 SGDLS, CDR2 YYNGEE. V was cut by 5 bases and J by 11 bases, with 23 bases left in between. For the CDR3, the DNA is TGTGCCAGCAGGGGAGCGGGGAAGATGAAGTACTCCCAGCATTTT. Its protein product is CASRGAGKMKYSQHF.

The rearrangement links TRBV7-2 to TRBJ2-2; D possibly uses TRBD1 or TRBD2 (5 bases each). Germline V gene sequence: CDR1 SGHTA, CDR2 FQGNSA. The CDR3 loop spans 16 amino acids. Trimming shortened V by 3 bases and J by 6 bases, and 17 bases separated the two germline ends. The CDR3 region has the DNA TGTGCCAGCAGCTTGGAATTCTACGGGACCGCCGGGGAGCTGTTTTTT. Translated, it gives CASSLEFYGTAGELFF.

The V call is TRBV5-1, the J call TRBJ2-3; the D is unclear. Germline CDR1 is SGHRS and CDR2 is YFSETQ. This CDR3 comprises 9 residues. V was shortened by 6 bases and J by 4 bases, with 0 bases between the two germline ends. The CDR3 DNA reads as TGCGCCAGCACAGATACGCAGTATTTT. Translating gives CASTDTQYF.

The rearrangement links TRBV7-2 to TRBJ2-1; D is perhaps TRBD2 (7 bases). Germline assignment: CDR1 SGHTA and CDR2 FQGNSA. This CDR3 region has 16 residues. The ends were cut back, 1 base at V and 8 bases at J, with 18 bases in the middle. The CDR3 sequence: CASSLEGKGGSDEQFF. The CDR3 nucleotides read TGTGCCAGCAGCTTAGAAGGAAAGGGGGGGAGCGATGAGCAGTTCTTC.

The chain carries TRBV5-4 and TRBJ1-6; D not certain. CDR1 is SGHNT and CDR2 is YYREEE in the germline V gene (reference sequence). This CDR3 has 14 residues. Trimming shortened V by 2 bases and J by 9 bases, and 12 bases separated the two germline ends. For the CDR3, the DNA is TGTGCCAGCAGCTTTGCCAGCGCACTTTCACCCCTCCACTTT. It yields the protein CASSFASALSPLHF.

This clonotype was found a few times. At one of its ends the junction is not consistent with the germline gene, which may arise from a read error. The rearrangement links TRBV27 to TRBJ2-1; D possibly matches TRBD1 or TRBD2 (5 bases each). CDR3 length: 14 amino acids. CDR1 and CDR2 (germline): MNHEY, SMNVEV (reference sequence). DNA for the CDR3: TGTGCCAGCAGTTTACAGGGACCATCGGGAAGTCTGTCCTTC. Amino acid sequence: CASSLQGPSGSLSF.

A note on this clonotype: Germline and junction disagree at one end, which may indicate a read error. The chain recombines TRBV7-9 with TRBJ2-1; TRBD2 aligns across 10 bases. Germline lookup yields CDR1 SEHNR and CDR2 FQNEAQ (reference sequence). This CDR3 comprises 15 residues. The CDR3 DNA follows: TGTGCCAGCAGCGTAGCGGGAGGCCCTTACAATGAGCAGTTCTTC. This codes for CASSVAGGPYNEQFF.

Many counts were recorded for this clonotype. This chain links TRBV6-2 or TRBV6-3 with TRBJ1-1; TRBD1 matches at 7 bases. V lost 7 bases and J lost 5; bases outside the gene matches: 10. From germline, CDR1 is MNHEY and CDR2 SVGEGT. This CDR3 is built from 14 residues. In nucleotides, the CDR3 is TGTGCCAGCACTCCCGACAGGGTTGTGACTGAAGCTTTCTTT. It translates to CASTPDRVVTEAFF.

As to this clonotype: The conserved phenylalanine or tryptophan normally closing the CDR3 is absent here, so this likely arose from a read error. It is unclear where the CDR3 begins or ends on the DNA, so no DNA is shown, and the CDR3 is as TCRdb lists it. The CDR3 sequence is CASSLTAAAYN. V usage is TRBV7-6 and J usage is TRBJ1-1. CDR1 SGHVS and CDR2 FNYEAQ come from the germline V gene. With termini counted, the CDR3 has 11 amino acids.